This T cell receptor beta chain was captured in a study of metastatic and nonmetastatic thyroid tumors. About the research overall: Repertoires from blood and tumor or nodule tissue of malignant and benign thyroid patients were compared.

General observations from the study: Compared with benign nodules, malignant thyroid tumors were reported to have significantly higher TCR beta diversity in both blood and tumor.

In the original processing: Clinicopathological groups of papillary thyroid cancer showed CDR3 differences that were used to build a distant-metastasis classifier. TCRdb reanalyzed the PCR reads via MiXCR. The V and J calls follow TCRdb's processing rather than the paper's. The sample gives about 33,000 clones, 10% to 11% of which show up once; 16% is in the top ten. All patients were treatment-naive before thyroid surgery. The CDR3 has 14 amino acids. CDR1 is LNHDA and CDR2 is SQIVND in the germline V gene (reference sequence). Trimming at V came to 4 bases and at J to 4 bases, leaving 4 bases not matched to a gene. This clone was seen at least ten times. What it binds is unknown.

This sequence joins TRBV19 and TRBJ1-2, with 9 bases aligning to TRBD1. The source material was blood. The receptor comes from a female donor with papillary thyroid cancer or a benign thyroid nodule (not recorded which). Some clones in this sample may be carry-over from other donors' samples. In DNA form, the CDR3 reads TGTGCCAGTAGTAGGGGACAGGGAACCTATGGCTACACCTTC. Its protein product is CASSRGQGTYGYTF.